This passage covers 18 T cell receptor beta chains from one sample sequenced in a study of cytomegalovirus exposure and HLA in healthy donors. The PCR had 60 Vbeta and 13 Jbeta primers. Sequencing used immunoSEQ multiplex PCR; TCRdb keeps in-frame clones, though not all of them. The table has approximately 170,000 clones, over 70% seen once. The sample taken for sequencing was PBMCs. The source of these receptors is a boy between 2 and 10 years old in good health and CMV-seronegative.

The chain couples TRBV4-3 to TRBJ1-4, with 7 positions matching TRBD1. V lost 1 base and J lost 5; bases outside the gene matches: 4. CDR1 and CDR2 (germline): LGHNA, YSLEER. This CDR3 comprises 15 residues. CDR3 amino acids: CASSQVDRDNEKLFF. DNA of the CDR3: TGCGCCAGCAGCCAAGTCGACAGGGACAATGAAAAACTGTTTTTT.

This chain connects TRBV5-8 to TRBJ2-3; D may be TRBD2 (6 bases). Trimming left V 0 bases short and J 0 bases short, with 8 bases between. CDR3 size: 15 residues. Germline V gene sequence: CDR1 SGHTS, CDR2 YDEGEE. CDR3 sequence: CASSLGGVSTDTQYF. The CDR3 nucleotides are TGTGCCAGCAGCTTGGGGGGGGTAAGCACAGATACGCAGTATTTT.

V is TRBV27 and J is TRBJ1-1; tentatively, D is TRBD1 (5 bases). The CDR3 spans 16 residues. Germline V gene lookup returns CDR1 MNHEY and CDR2 SMNVEV (reference sequence). Trimming left V 1 base short and J 1 base short, with 13 bases between. The CDR3: CASSLLGRGPNTEAFF. CDR3 DNA: TGTGCCAGCAGTTTATTGGGTAGGGGTCCGAACACTGAAGCTTTCTTT.

V and J are TRBV5-1 and TRBJ2-3; 13 bases agree with TRBD2. V lost 2 bases, J lost 2 bases, and 8 bases stayed unmatched. The CDR3 runs to 18 residues. The germline V gene encodes CDR1 SGHRS and CDR2 YFSETQ. In DNA, the CDR3 is TGCGCCAGCAGCTTCCGCGGACTAGCGGGGGCCTTCACAGATACGCAGTATTTT. Encoded protein: CASSFRGLAGAFTDTQYF.

The chain carries TRBV10-3 and TRBJ2-1; 12 bases are a match to TRBD2. The V and J ends lost 7 bases and 7 bases, in that order; junction bases with no gene match: 11. The CDR3 loop spans 16 amino acids. The germline V gene encodes CDR1 ENHRY and CDR2 SYGVKD. The CDR3 sequence: CAIKTPSGRAENEQFF. CDR3 in DNA: TGTGCCATCAAGACCCCTAGCGGGAGGGCGGAAAATGAGCAGTTCTTC.

In DNA, the CDR3 is TGTGCCAGCATTCCCGGGGGGGGGCTTGACTATGGCTACACCTTC. As protein: CASIPGGGLDYGYTF. The gene calls are TRBV6-5 and TRBJ1-2; maybe TRBD1 (6 bases). The CDR3 length is 15 residues. CDR1 is MNHEY and CDR2 is SVGAGI in the germline V gene. Trimming cost V 7 bases and J 3 bases, with 18 bases left between them.

The chain links TRBV7-2 to TRBJ1-3, with D unclear. The CDR3 is 15 residues long. The germline V gene has CDR1 SGHTA and CDR2 FQGNSA. V shed 1 base and J shed 0 bases, with 7 bases lying between them. CDR3 sequence: CASSLDVYSGNTIYF. In DNA form, the CDR3 reads TGTGCCAGCAGCTTAGACGTCTACTCTGGAAACACCATATATTTT.

As regards this clone: Other DNA sequences from this sample encode an identical CDR3 as well. The chain carries TRBV6-5 and TRBJ2-2, with 8 bases aligning to TRBD1. This CDR3 region has 13 residues. V trimming: 5 bases; J trimming: 5 bases; junction bases outside the gene matches: 1. Germline CDR1 reads MNHEY; CDR2 reads SVGAGI. The DNA for the CDR3 is TGTGCCAGCAGTCGACAGGGGACCGGGGAGCTGTTTTTT. Translation: CASSRQGTGELFF.

This clone occurred once. The genes are TRBV5-6 and TRBJ2-5, with 7 bases lining up with TRBD1. The CDR3 is 13 residues long. The junction had 4 bases not matched to a gene; V was cut back by 4 bases and J by 4 bases. Germline V gene sequence: CDR1 SGHDT, CDR2 YYEEEE. The CDR3 coding sequence is TGTGCCAGCAGCACACAGGGGTCAGAGACCCAGTACTTC. Residues: CASSTQGSETQYF.

This clone appeared a few times. The genes are TRBV19 and TRBJ1-2; D is uncertain. Germline V gene sequence: CDR1 LNHDA, CDR2 SQIVND (reference sequence). The ends were cut back, 4 bases at V and 4 bases at J, with 13 bases in the middle. This CDR3 spans 14 amino acids. The CDR3, as DNA: TGTGCCAGTAGTAGACAAACCTCCGCCTATGGCTACACCTTC. This encodes CASSRQTSAYGYTF.

CDR3 residues: CASSSPLTGTYNEQFF. CDR3 in DNA: TGTGCCAGCAGTTCCCCCCTTACGGGAACATACAATGAGCAGTTCTTC. V usage is TRBV27 and J usage is TRBJ2-1; D possibly corresponds to TRBD2 (5 bases). Deletions cut 4 bases from V and 4 bases from J, with 17 bases between. This CDR3 spans 16 amino acids. The germline V gene has CDR1 MNHEY and CDR2 SMNVEV (reference sequence).

The chain couples TRBV14 to TRBJ1-1; no clear D gene. The CDR3 is 18 residues long. Per germline, CDR1 SGHDN and CDR2 FVKESK. Trimming removed 4 bases from V and 1 base from J, with 22 bases in between. The CDR3 DNA reads as TGTGCCAGCAGCCGAACCGGTAAGAGTACTCGCCCGAACACTGAAGCTTTCTTT. This gives the protein CASSRTGKSTRPNTEAFF.

The rearrangement joins TRBV5-6 to TRBJ1-3; 7 nucleotides match TRBD1. Trimming cost V 3 bases and J 0 bases; bases outside gene matches: 6. Germline CDR1 is SGHDT and CDR2 is YYEEEE. This CDR3 is 16 amino acids long. CDR3 bases: TGTGCCAGCAGCTCAAACAGGGGACACTCTGGAAACACCATATATTTT. Encoded protein: CASSSNRGHSGNTIYF.

The chain carries TRBV2 and TRBJ1-5, with 10 positions matching TRBD1. The trim removed 4 bases at V and 6 bases at J, leaving 6 bases unmatched. The CDR3 length is 15 residues. Germline values: CDR1 SNHLY, CDR2 FYNNEI. This CDR3 is CASSGQGAGSQPQHF. The CDR3 bases are TGTGCCAGCAGTGGACAGGGGGCCGGGAGTCAGCCCCAGCATTTT.

This chain joins TRBV19 and TRBJ2-5; D possibly corresponds to TRBD1 (5 bases). The V gene's germline CDR1 is LNHDA and CDR2 SQIVND (reference sequence). V gave up 1 base and J gave up 6 bases, with 9 bases separating them. The CDR3 totals 13 residues. This CDR3 is CASSIARAQTQYF. CDR3 bases: TGTGCCAGTAGTATAGCCAGGGCCCAGACCCAGTACTTC.

The chain has TRBV7-2 and TRBJ2-4; 11 bases align to TRBD1. Germline assignment: CDR1 SGHTA and CDR2 FQGNSA. Trimming at V came to 8 bases and at J to 8 bases, leaving 5 bases not matched to a gene. There are 13 residues in the CDR3. The CDR3 DNA sequence: TGTGCCAGCGGACAGGGGGCGGGGGACATTCAGTACTTC. Translation gives CASGQGAGDIQYF. Variable domain in full (rest from reference TRBV7-2 and TRBJ2-4): GAGVSQSPSNKVTEKGKDVELRCDPISGHTALYWYRQSLGQGLEFLIYFQGNSAPDKSGLPSDRFSAERTGGSVSTLTIQRTQQEDSAVYLCASGQGAGDIQYFGAGTRLSVL.

The chain links TRBV7-2 to TRBJ1-1; 8 bases match TRBD1. Germline loops: CDR1 SGHTA, CDR2 FQGNSA. This CDR3 has 13 residues. V dropped 6 bases and J dropped 4; count of bases not matched to a gene: 4. The CDR3 DNA follows: TGTGCCAGCAGTAATACAGGGGGCACTGAAGCTTTCTTT. Its translation: CASSNTGGTEAFF.

This clone was observed a few times. This chain joins TRBV6-5 and TRBJ2-6; no reliable D call. The CDR3 consists of 15 residues. Germline V gene lookup returns CDR1 MNHEY and CDR2 SVGAGI. V lost 6 bases and J lost 0, with 9 bases in between. This CDR3 is CASRIRSSGANVLTF. The CDR3 DNA follows: TGTGCCAGCAGGATAAGGAGCTCTGGGGCCAACGTCCTGACTTTC.